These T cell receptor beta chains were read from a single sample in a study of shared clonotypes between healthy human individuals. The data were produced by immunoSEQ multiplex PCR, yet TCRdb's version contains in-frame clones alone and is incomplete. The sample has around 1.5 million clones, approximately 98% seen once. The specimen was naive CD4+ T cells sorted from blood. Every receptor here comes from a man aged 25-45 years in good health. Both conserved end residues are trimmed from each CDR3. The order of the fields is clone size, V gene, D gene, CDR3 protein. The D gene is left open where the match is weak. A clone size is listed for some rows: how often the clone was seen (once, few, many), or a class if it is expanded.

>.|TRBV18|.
ASSPTSHTDTQY
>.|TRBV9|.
ASSPRTAQETQY
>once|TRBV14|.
ASSQDGSRGQPQH
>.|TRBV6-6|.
ASSYLQPSTDTQY
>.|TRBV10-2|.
ASSAGRIAHEQY
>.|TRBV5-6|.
ASSGSGYNEQF
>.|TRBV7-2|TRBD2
ASSILGLANTGELF
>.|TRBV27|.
ASGAQVRYEQY
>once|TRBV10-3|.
AISLRPPEQF
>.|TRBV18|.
ASSPPEGRGGGYT
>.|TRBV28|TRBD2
ASSPPLAGGSETQY
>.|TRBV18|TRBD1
ASSPRTGGNEQF
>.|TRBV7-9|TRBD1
ASSPRQGRSRGYEQF
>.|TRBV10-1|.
ASSETAVPDTQY
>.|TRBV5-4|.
ASSSLGVRNTEAF
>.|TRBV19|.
ASSHRADTQY
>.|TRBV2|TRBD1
ASSLYRGQGYGYT
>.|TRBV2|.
ASSEYVAVQPDTQY
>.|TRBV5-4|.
ASSSRIAAFTGELF
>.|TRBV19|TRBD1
ASSTLDRAYGYT
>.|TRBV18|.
ASSTLRAVNTEAF
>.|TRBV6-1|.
ASSEAGRETQY
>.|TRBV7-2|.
ASSLAAGSQH
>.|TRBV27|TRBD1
ASSLGQGNYGYT
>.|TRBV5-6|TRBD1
ASSTYKGQLYFPGELF
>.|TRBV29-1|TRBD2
SVRLAAARTDTQY
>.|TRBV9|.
ASSPMTGETQY
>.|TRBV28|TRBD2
ASSNQGVAGPLQF
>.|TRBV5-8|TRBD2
ASSLLPRTSGYEQY
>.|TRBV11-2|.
ASSDRTRELDTQY
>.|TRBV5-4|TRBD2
ASSAGTSGGTDTQY
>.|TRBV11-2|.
ASSLSGYYGYT
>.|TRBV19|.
ASSIYLRDTGVVYGYT
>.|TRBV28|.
ASSFQTEQY
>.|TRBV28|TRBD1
ASSQPGQGAPDEQY
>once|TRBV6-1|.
ASSDRPAQGEQY
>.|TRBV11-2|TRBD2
ASSRGTRGQETQY
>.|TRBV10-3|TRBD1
ATHPGGLAYEQY
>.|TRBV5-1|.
ASSLARTNEQF
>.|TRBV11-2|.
ASSSLQGPFNEQF
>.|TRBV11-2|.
ASSLGRQRNTEAF